Listed below are T cell receptor beta chains from one sample, sequenced in a study of regulatory T cells in long-lasting Graves disease. Each CDR3 protein gets one entry after TCRdb re-called the multiplex PCR reads with MiXCR. This table has 420,000 or so distinct CDR3 sequences, 23% appearing once. This specimen was peripheral blood mononuclear cells (PBMCs), taken when the disease was refractory, from a patient treated with antithyroid drugs. All receptors derive from a female donor with Graves disease. CDR3s include the opening cysteine and the closing phenylalanine or tryptophan. A D gene is named only where the DNA matches it firmly. Clone size, where shown, is once, few, many, or a class for clones that have expanded.

>NA|few|TRBJ1-5|TRBV6-1
CATREIGNQPQHF
TGTGCCACCAGGGAGATCGGCAATCAGCCCCAGCATTTT
>TRBD2|NA|TRBJ2-1|TRBV6-1
CASSEIGSGRRSSYNEQFF
TGTGCCAGCAGTGAAATTGGTAGCGGGAGAAGGAGCTCCTACAATGAGCAGTTCTTC
>NA|NA|TRBJ1-2|TRBV15
CATSRGREGNYTF
TGTGCCACCAGCAGAGGCCGAGAGGGGAACTACACCTTC
>NA|few|TRBJ1-2|TRBV12-3/TRBV12-4
CASSPFTGRDRPGAYGYTF
TGTGCCAGCAGCCCATTCACCGGGCGGGATCGTCCGGGGGCCTATGGCTACACCTTC
>NA|NA|TRBJ2-7|TRBV6-1
CASSRRDIYEQYF
TGTGCCAGCAGCCGCCGGGACATCTACGAGCAGTACTTC
>NA|NA|TRBJ1-4|TRBV7-6
CASSMELNEKLFF
TGTGCCAGCAGCATGGAACTAAATGAAAAACTGTTTTTT
>TRBD1|many|TRBJ1-1|TRBV2
CASRAGGIEAFF
TGTGCCAGCAGGGCAGGGGGTATCGAAGCTTTCTTT
>TRBD1|NA|TRBJ1-2|TRBV4-3
CASSPRTGTDGYTF
TGCGCCAGCAGCCCTCGGACAGGGACGGATGGCTACACCTTC
>TRBD2|NA|TRBJ2-6|TRBV7-9
CASSLVFQRDVSGANALTF
TGTGCCAGCAGCTTGGTCTTCCAGCGGGATGTCTCTGGGGCCAACGCCCTGACTTTC
>TRBD1|few|TRBJ1-2|TRBV10-3
CAIRRTRDRANYGYTF
TGTGCCATCAGGAGGACAAGGGACAGAGCTAACTATGGCTACACCTTC
>NA|many|TRBJ2-7|TRBV7-8
CASSFVSGGLRSQQYF
TGTGCCAGCAGCTTCGTCAGCGGAGGACTACGAAGCCAGCAGTACTTC
>NA|NA|TRBJ1-1|TRBV28
CASTLSPGVNTEAFF
TGTGCCAGCACATTATCCCCAGGAGTGAACACTGAAGCTTTCTTT
>TRBD2|few|TRBJ2-2|TRBV29-1
CSVLAGAGELFF
TGCAGCGTACTAGCGGGAGCCGGGGAGCTGTTTTTT
>NA|many|TRBJ1-2|TRBV18
CASSLDSNYGYTF
TGTGCCAGCTCACTCGACAGTAACTATGGCTACACCTTC
>NA|NA|TRBJ1-2|TRBV6-9
CASSYGAGPFRSGYTF
TGTGCCAGCAGTTATGGGGCAGGCCCCTTTAGGAGCGGCTACACCTTC
>NA|few|TRBJ2-5|TRBV25-1
CASRGVTQYF
TGTGCCAGCAGGGGGGTGACCCAGTACTTC
>TRBD1|few|TRBJ1-6|TRBV9
CASSVGGQGFSPLHF
TGTGCCAGCAGCGTAGGCGGACAGGGTTTTTCACCCCTCCACTTT
>NA|NA|TRBJ2-1|TRBV6-1
CASSYTGTVNEQFF
TGTGCCAGCAGCTACACCGGGACTGTCAATGAGCAGTTCTTC
>TRBD2|NA|TRBJ2-7|TRBV20-1
CSARRASGRTYEQYF
TGCAGTGCTAGAAGGGCTAGCGGAAGAACCTACGAGCAGTACTTC
>NA|many|TRBJ2-5|TRBV7-3
CASSSTRMETQYF
TGTGCCAGCAGCTCGACACGGATGGAGACCCAGTACTTC
>TRBD2|NA|TRBJ2-7|TRBV29-1
CSVGPGLQASEQYF
TGCAGCGTGGGACCGGGACTACAGGCGAGTGAGCAGTACTTC
>TRBD2|few|TRBJ2-1|TRBV12-3/TRBV12-4
CASSLLAGVGNEQFF
TGTGCCAGCAGTTTACTAGCGGGAGTGGGCAATGAGCAGTTCTTC
>NA|NA|TRBJ2-5|TRBV2
CASARAGLEIQYF
TGTGCCAGCGCCAGGGCTGGGTTGGAGATCCAGTACTTC
>NA|few|TRBJ1-6|TRBV3-1
CASTQGDFYQGRSPLHF
TGTGCCAGCACCCAAGGGGATTTCTACCAGGGGAGATCACCCCTCCACTTT
>TRBD1|few|TRBJ1-1|TRBV4-3
CASSRGQGSTEAFF
TGCGCCAGCAGCAGGGGACAGGGGTCCACTGAAGCTTTCTTT
>TRBD2|many|TRBJ2-5|TRBV3-1
CASRRREGLETQYF
TGTGCCAGCAGACGGCGGGAGGGCTTAGAGACCCAGTACTTC
>TRBD2|few|TRBJ2-2|TRBV7-9
CASSLSREGRTGELFF
TGTGCCAGCAGCTTGTCGCGGGAGGGCCGCACCGGGGAGCTGTTTTTT
>NA|NA|TRBJ1-3|TRBV4-1
CASSQGGSSSGNTIYF
TGCGCCAGCAGCCAGGGGGGATCGTCGTCTGGAAACACCATATATTTT
>NA|NA|TRBJ1-2|TRBV7-2
CASSPRYGADYGYTF
TGTGCCAGCAGCCCCCGCTACGGGGCGGACTATGGCTACACCTTC
>TRBD1|NA|TRBJ1-3|TRBV6-2/TRBV6-3
CASSLGQGSGNTIYF
TGTGCCAGCAGTCTTGGACAGGGCTCGGGAAACACCATATATTTT
>NA|NA|TRBJ1-2|TRBV3-2
CASSHKVSSAHPTNYGYTF
TGTGCCAGCAGCCACAAGGTCTCGTCGGCCCATCCTACTAACTATGGCTACACCTTC
>TRBD1|NA|TRBJ2-5|TRBV7-9
CASRTTGVQETQYF
TGTGCCAGCAGAACGACAGGGGTACAAGAGACCCAGTACTTC
>TRBD1|many|TRBJ1-2|TRBV2
CASKKGGRDYGYTF
TGTGCCAGCAAAAAAGGGGGCCGTGACTATGGCTACACCTTC
>NA|few|TRBJ1-1|TRBV6-1
CASTRPGANTEAFF
TGTGCCAGCACACGCCCGGGCGCGAACACTGAAGCTTTCTTT
>NA|NA|TRBJ1-2|TRBV5-8
CASSQMDSYGYTF
TGTGCCAGCAGCCAAATGGACAGCTATGGCTACACCTTC
>TRBD1|few|TRBJ2-6|TRBV12-3/TRBV12-4
CASSIRTGGDSGANVLTF
TGTGCCAGCAGTATTCGGACAGGGGGTGACTCTGGGGCCAACGTCCTGACTTTC
>TRBD1|few|TRBJ2-4|TRBV18
CASSPRDRGIAKNIQYF
TGTGCCAGCTCACCCAGGGACAGGGGGATCGCCAAAAACATTCAGTACTTC
>TRBD1|NA|TRBJ2-7|TRBV12-3/TRBV12-4
CASSPDRGTCEQYF
TGTGCCAGCAGTCCAGACAGGGGGACCTGCGAGCAGTACTTC
>NA|few|TRBJ1-4|TRBV19
CASSIGNNEKLFF
TGTGCCAGTAGTATCGGAAATAATGAAAAACTGTTTTTT
>TRBD1|NA|TRBJ1-2|TRBV30
CAWSGTGQEGYGYTF
TGTGCCTGGAGTGGCACGGGACAGGAGGGGTATGGCTACACCTTC
>NA|few|TRBJ1-1|TRBV6-5
CASSYDAGNTEAFF
TGTGCCAGCAGTTACGACGCAGGGAACACTGAAGCTTTCTTT
>TRBD2|few|TRBJ2-1|TRBV30
CAWNSGTLQKPFF
TGTGCCTGGAATAGCGGGACCCTCCAGAAACCGTTCTTC
>TRBD1|many|TRBJ1-4|TRBV20-1
CSAIQGANEKLFF
TGCAGTGCTATCCAGGGGGCTAATGAAAAACTGTTTTTT
>NA|few|TRBJ2-7|TRBV30
CAWSVGAVTYEQYF
TGTGCCTGGAGTGTAGGGGCCGTGACCTACGAGCAGTACTTC
>TRBD1|few|TRBJ1-2|TRBV5-1
CASSARQGNYGYTF
TGCGCCAGCAGCGCCCGACAGGGTAACTATGGCTACACCTTC
>TRBD1|NA|TRBJ2-6|TRBV5-1
CASSMTGSYSGANVLTF
TGCGCCAGCAGTATGACAGGGAGCTACTCTGGGGCCAACGTCCTGACTTTC
>NA|many|TRBJ1-1|TRBV28
CASSSWSGDTEAFF
TGTGCCAGCAGTTCTTGGTCAGGGGACACTGAAGCTTTCTTT